The 30 T cell receptor beta chains below were found in one sample sequenced in a study of CD8+ T cells in alopecia areata. Sorting used CD4, CD8alpha, NKG2D, NKG2ACE and other markers on pooled cutaneous lymph node cells. Extracted from the samples, RNA was reverse transcribed into cDNA to serve as the sequencing template. Sequencing used immunoSEQ multiplex PCR; TCRdb keeps in-frame clones, though not all of them. The sample is made up of over 250,000 clones, none counted only once. Sequences were obtained from CD4+ T cells sorted from a lymph node. These receptors were taken from a C3H/HeJ mouse with alopecia areata. The MHC haplotype of this mouse line is H2-k.

This clone was detected only a few times. Genes here carry mouse names. The missing CDR3 end, 4 residues past where the read stops, is filled in from the germline J gene. The genes are TRBV13-2 and TRBJ2-2; 7 bases align to TRBD2. The CDR3 runs to 14 residues. Germline V gene data show CDR1 as NNHNN and CDR2 as SYGAGS (reference sequence). Germline trimming cut 3 bases from V and 2 bases from J; bases unmatched to any gene: 1. The CDR3 region is CASGGGLNTGQLYF. The sequenced part of the CDR3 DNA is TGTGCCAGCGGTGGGGGACTGAACACCGGG.

In this sample, this clone turned up a few times. Gene names and germline match the mouse. Read sequence stops 4 residues before the CDR3 end, and the germline J gene provides the missing end. The chain couples TRBV14 to TRBJ2-1; tentative D call: TRBD1 (6 bases). The CDR3 runs to 13 residues. Germline CDR1 and CDR2: SGHDT and FRDEAV. The CDR3 DNA, read in part, is TGTGCCAGCAGTGCAGGGGAGGGGGCT. It specifies CASSAGEGA. The complete CDR3 sequence is CASSAGEGAEQFF.

This clone has a handful of counts. Any gene name here is a mouse gene name. From the germline J gene comes the end of the CDR3, since the read stops 4 residues before it. This CDR3 is also generated by other DNA sequences in the sample. The rearrangement joins TRBV13-1 to TRBJ1-2; possible D gene TRBD1, 5 bases. The CDR3 runs to 14 residues. The germline V and J ends were trimmed by 2 bases and 0 bases, with 8 bases remaining between them. Germline CDR1 is NSHNY and CDR2 is SYGAGN. CDR3 bases read: TGTGCCAGCAGTGAAGACAGAGCAAACTCC. Translated, it gives CASSEDRANS. The CDR3 in its entirety is CASSEDRANSDYTF.

Comment on this clone: Gene names refer to mouse genes. The CDR3 bases that were read are TGTGCTAGCAGTAGCCCTCAGGGTAACCAAGAC. This sequence encodes CASSSPQGNQD. The full CDR3 protein reads CASSSPQGNQDTQYF. The chain combines TRBV17 with TRBJ2-5; possible D gene TRBD1, 5 bases. The sequenced fragment ends 4 residues before the CDR3 boundary, so the rest is inferred from the germline J gene. The V gene lost 3 bases and the J gene lost 0 bases, with 10 bases spanning the gap. The length of the CDR3 is 15 residues. Germline assignment: CDR1 MNHDT and CDR2 YYDKIL.

There are a few counts of this clone. Gene and germline names: mouse. The read is 4 residues too short to cover the CDR3 end, so that end is filled in from the germline J gene. The rearrangement links TRBV19 to TRBJ1-2, with a tentative D call TRBD1 (6 bases). The CDR3 extends over 13 amino acids. V was trimmed by 5 bases and J by 1 base, leaving 9 bases between them. Germline V lookup: CDR1 FNHDT, CDR2 SITEND (reference sequence). CDR3 residues: CASRKGVNSDYTF. The covered CDR3 bases are TGTGCCAGCAGAAAGGGGGTAAACTCC.

This clone was seen only a few times. Genes here carry mouse names. The read gets to within 4 residues of the CDR3 end, and the germline J gene fills in the rest. The V and J genes are TRBV31 and TRBJ2-4; no clear D. Germline V gives CDR1 GKSSPN, CDR2 SITVG. V lost 1 base, J lost 0 bases, and 8 bases lay in between. This CDR3 has 14 amino acids. CDR3 sequence: CAWSHTSSQNTLYF. The DNA read from the CDR3 is TGTGCCTGGAGTCACACATCTAGTCAAAAC.

Details on this clone: A much more abundant neighbour one base away suggests this may be a read error. Each gene name is a mouse one. The sequenced fragment ends 4 residues before the CDR3 boundary, so the rest is inferred from the germline J gene. The chain combines TRBV13-3 with TRBJ2-1, with 10 bases that match TRBD2. The CDR3 has 15 residues. J was trimmed by 1 base and V by 3 bases; bases with no gene match: 1. Germline loops: CDR1 NNHDY, CDR2 SYVADS. The CDR3 region is CASSADWGNYAEQFF. The covered CDR3 bases are TGTGCCAGCAGTGCGGACTGGGGGAACTATGCT.

Concerning this clone: Gene names follow the mouse nomenclature. The read finishes 4 residues shy of the CDR3 end, and the germline J gene is used to complete it. Other DNA sequences in this sample translate to the same CDR3. The chain links TRBV1 to TRBJ2-5; 8 nucleotides match TRBD2. In germline, CDR1 is NSQYPW, CDR2 LRSPGD (reference sequence). This CDR3 spans 14 amino acids. CDR3 DNA (partial): TGCACCTGCAGTGCAGGGACTGGGAGGGAC. Protein product: CTCSAGTGRD. The complete CDR3 reads CTCSAGTGRDTQYF.

Of note for this clone: Gene names and germline refer to mouse. From the germline J gene comes the end of the CDR3, since the read stops 4 residues before it. The chain has TRBV19 and TRBJ2-4; tentative D call: TRBD1 (5 bases). The V gene lost 3 bases and the J gene lost 0 bases, with 11 bases spanning the gap. The CDR3 spans 15 residues. Looked up from germline, CDR1 is FNHDT and CDR2 is SITEND (reference sequence). The sequenced CDR3 bases are TGTGCCAGCAGTACACCCGACAGAAGTCAAAAC. As protein: CASSTPDRSQN. The full CDR3 is CASSTPDRSQNTLYF.

This clone was picked up a small number of times. Gene labels here are mouse ones. The CDR3 extends 4 residues past the end of the read, so its final part is completed from the germline J gene. Other DNA sequences from this sample encode an identical CDR3 as well. The V and J genes are TRBV31 and TRBJ2-2; 7 nucleotides match TRBD2. The CDR3 sequence is 14 residues long. Germline-derived CDR1 and CDR2 are GKSSPN and SITVG. Germline trimming cut 1 base from V and 1 base from J; bases unmatched to any gene: 0. Partial CDR3 DNA: TGTGCCTGGAGTCCTGGGGGAAACACCGGG. It specifies CAWSPGGNTG. The CDR3 reads in full as CAWSPGGNTGQLYF.

This clone has ten or more counts. Gene names refer to mouse genes. The CDR3 is cut off 4 residues early in the read; its end comes from the germline J gene. Other DNA sequences from this sample encode an identical CDR3 as well. This chain links TRBV14 with TRBJ2-1; TRBD1 matches at 9 bases. The V segment lost 4 bases and the J segment 4 bases; nucleotides outside the gene matches: 3. Germline-derived CDR1 and CDR2 are SGHDT and FRDEAV. There are 14 residues in the CDR3. The part of the CDR3 DNA that was read is TGTGCCAGCAGTCGGGACAGGGAATATGCT. It codes for CASSRDREYA. Given in full, the CDR3 is CASSRDREYAEQFF.

A remark on this clone: The listed genes are named as in mouse. The read terminates 3 residues ahead of where the CDR3 ends, so the germline J gene completes it. The chain recombines TRBV13-3 with TRBJ1-6, with TRBD1 as a possible D gene (6 bases). TRBJ1-6 is an ORF; its function is uncertain. The CDR3 is 14 residues long. Germline CDR1 NNHDY, CDR2 SYVADS. Trimming pared 5 bases from V and 5 bases from J, leaving 11 bases between. CDR3 sequence: CASRAGTNNSPLYF. Partial CDR3 DNA: TGTGCCAGCAGGGCCGGGACAAATAATTCGCCC.

This clone was counted between two and nine times. Genes and germline come from the mouse. The read finishes 4 residues shy of the CDR3 end, and the germline J gene is used to complete it. Other DNA sequences from this sample encode an identical CDR3 as well. The gene calls are TRBV13-2 and TRBJ2-2; 7 bases are a match to TRBD1. The CDR3 covers 15 residues. The germline V gene has CDR1 NNHNN and CDR2 SYGAGS (reference sequence). Losses at the gene ends were 3 bases for V and 0 bases for J; bases not matched to a gene: 2. The CDR3 bases that were read are TGTGCCAGCGGTGGGACAGGTACAAACACCGGG. Translating gives CASGGTGTNTG. The whole CDR3 region reads CASGGTGTNTGQLYF.

This clone was counted a few times. Gene names follow the mouse nomenclature. The observed sequence ends 4 residues before the CDR3 terminus, with the missing tail filled in from the germline J gene. At the DNA level, this CDR3 is encoded by other sequences in the same sample as well. The rearrangement links TRBV5 to TRBJ2-2; 9 bases are shared with TRBD2. The J segment lost 0 bases and the V segment lost 0 bases, leaving 5 bases of the junction unmatched. From germline, CDR1 is LGHNA and CDR2 YNLKQL (reference sequence). The CDR3 has 18 amino acids. CDR3 amino acids: CASSQDPLGGANTGQLYF. The CDR3 bases that were read are TGTGCCAGCAGCCAAGATCCCCTGGGGGGGGCAAACACCGGG.

This clone was detected only a few times. These gene names are mouse names. The sequenced fragment ends 4 residues before the CDR3 boundary, so the rest is inferred from the germline J gene. The chain employs TRBV1 and TRBJ2-5; 7 positions match TRBD2. The CDR3 has 12 amino acids. From germline, CDR1 is NSQYPW and CDR2 LRSPGD (reference sequence). This CDR3 reads CTCSGGGDTQYF. Partial CDR3 DNA: TGCACCTGCAGTGGGGGGGGAGAC.

This clone was counted a few times. Mouse gene names apply. The read gets to within 4 residues of the CDR3 end, and the germline J gene fills in the rest. V is TRBV1 and J is TRBJ2-3; 8 bases line up with TRBD2. The germline CDR1 and CDR2 sequences are NSQYPW and LRSPGD (reference sequence). Trimming removed 1 base from V and 3 bases from J; junction bases left unmatched: 6. The CDR3 spans 16 residues. This CDR3 is CTCSAGPGGTAETLYF. The sequenced part of the CDR3 DNA is TGCACCTGCAGTGCAGGTCCTGGGGGGACGGCAGAA.

Notes on this clone: Any gene name here is a mouse gene name. Coverage ceases 4 residues before the CDR3 finishes, and the germline J gene fills in the end. V usage is TRBV5 and J usage is TRBJ2-2; the match to TRBD2 covers 7 bases. Germline CDR1 is LGHNA and CDR2 is YNLKQL (reference sequence). The CDR3 loop spans 15 amino acids. V lost 2 bases and J lost 1; bases outside the gene matches: 1. Here the CDR3 reads CASSQLGENTGQLYF. Incomplete CDR3 DNA: TGTGCCAGCAGCCAACTGGGGGAAAACACCGGG.

This clone was recorded at least ten times. The gene symbols are mouse symbols. Sequencing ends 4 residues short of the CDR3 end; the germline J gene provides the rest. The V gene is TRBV17, the J gene TRBJ2-7, with TRBD2 matching 12 bases. CDR3 length: 15 residues. Per the germline V gene, CDR1 is MNHDT and CDR2 is YYDKIL. The ends lost 1 base at V and 2 bases at J; junction bases unmatched: 0. CDR3 bases read: TGTGCTAGCAGTAGAGGGACTGGGGGGGCCTAT. Translation: CASSRGTGGAY. The whole CDR3 region reads CASSRGTGGAYEQYF. Using reference TRBV17 and TRBJ2-7 for the parts outside the CDR3, the full variable domain is DTTVKQNPRYKLARVGKPVNLICSQTMNHDTMYWYQKKPNQAPKLLLFYYDKILNREADTFEKFQSSRPNNSFCSLYIGSAGLEYSAMYLCASSRGTGGAYEQYFGPGTRLTVL.

As concerns this clone: Each gene name is a mouse one. The read gets to within 4 residues of the CDR3 end, and the germline J gene fills in the rest. Other DNA sequences in this sample translate to the same CDR3. This chain connects TRBV19 to TRBJ2-5; 8 nucleotides align to TRBD2. This CDR3 has 15 residues. Trimming removed 2 bases from V and 2 bases from J; junction bases left unmatched: 4. Germline CDR1 FNHDT, CDR2 SITEND (reference sequence). The chain's CDR3 is CASSISTGGQDTQYF. The covered CDR3 bases are TGTGCCAGCAGTATCTCCACTGGGGGCCAAGAC.

Worth noting for this clone: Mouse gene names apply. The read terminates 4 residues ahead of where the CDR3 ends, so the germline J gene completes it. V gene TRBV13-1 combines with J gene TRBJ2-1; TRBD1 is a possible D gene (5 bases). This CDR3 contains 15 residues. Germline CDR1 is NSHNY and CDR2 is SYGAGN. Between the trimmed V and J ends, which lost 3 bases and 2 bases, there was a span of 12 bases. CDR3 sequence reads: CASSADSPYYAEQFF. The sequenced CDR3 bases are TGTGCCAGCAGTGCCGACAGCCCCTACTATGCT.

About this clone itself: The gene symbols are mouse symbols. The DNA ends 4 residues before the CDR3 does, and the rest of the CDR3 is filled in from the germline J gene. The chain is built from TRBV19 and TRBJ1-2; D unclear. CDR1 FNHDT and CDR2 SITEND come from the germline V gene (reference sequence). The CDR3 is 12 residues long. Trimming removed 7 bases from V and 0 bases from J, with 7 bases in between. CDR3 amino acids: CASPTSNSDYTF. The sequenced part of the CDR3 DNA is TGTGCCAGCCCGACATCAAACTCC. Complete variable domain (other parts from reference TRBV19 and TRBJ1-2): GGIITQTPKFLIGQEGQKLTLKCQQNFNHDTMYWYRQDSGKGLRLIYYSITENDLQKGDLSEGYDASREKKSSFSLTVTSAQKNEMAVFLCASPTSNSDYTFGSGTRLLVI.

This clone was picked up a small number of times. Gene names and germline match the mouse. The covered CDR3 bases are TGTGCCAGCAGCCAAAACTAT. It translates to CASSQNY. The CDR3 reads in full as CASSQNYEQYF. The chain couples TRBV5 to TRBJ2-7; D call uncertain. The read halts 4 residues ahead of the CDR3 end, with the missing end drawn from the germline J gene. The CDR3 length is 11 residues. V was shortened by 2 bases and J by 3 bases, with 2 bases between the two germline ends. CDR1 is LGHNA and CDR2 is YNLKQL in the germline V gene (reference sequence).

With respect to this clone: The listed genes are named as in mouse. The CDR3 is cut off 4 residues early in the read; its end comes from the germline J gene. At the DNA level, this CDR3 is encoded by other sequences in the same sample as well. The chain is built from TRBV31 and TRBJ2-7; 10 bases line up with TRBD2. Germline CDR1 GKSSPN, CDR2 SITVG. The V and J ends lost 0 bases and 3 bases, in that order; junction bases with no gene match: 2. CDR3 size: 14 residues. CDR3 DNA (partial): TGTGCCTGGAGTCTACGGACTGGGGGCTAT. This encodes CAWSLRTGGY. The CDR3 in its entirety is CAWSLRTGGYEQYF.

Worth noting for this clone: The germline and genes are mouse ones. The read terminates 4 residues before the CDR3 end, so the remaining end is supplied by the germline J gene. The chain links TRBV29 to TRBJ2-1; tentatively, D is TRBD1 (6 bases). V lost 8 bases and J lost 4, with 9 bases in between. The CDR3 length is 12 residues. The germline gives CDR1 MSHET, CDR2 SYDVDS. The CDR3 DNA, read in part, is TGTGCTAGCGGACAGAAATATGCT. This codes for CASGQKYA. The entire CDR3 protein reads CASGQKYAEQFF. Variable domain in full (rest from reference TRBV29 and TRBJ2-1): DMKVTQMPRYLIKRMGENVLLECGQDMSHETMYWYRQDPGLGLQLIYISYDVDSNSEGDIPKGYRVSRKKREHFSLILDSAKTNQTSVYFCASGQKYAEQFFGPGTRLTVL.

This clone was seen only a few times. Gene names follow the mouse nomenclature. The read ends 4 residues before the CDR3 terminus; that terminus is restored from the germline J gene. The same CDR3 arises from other DNA sequences in this sample as well. V and J are TRBV13-2 and TRBJ1-2; TRBD1 agrees at 8 bases. CDR3 length equals 14 residues. CDR1 is NNHNN, CDR2 SYGAGS, per germline (reference sequence). Losses at the gene ends were 1 base for V and 4 bases for J; bases not matched to a gene: 3. The part of the CDR3 DNA that was read is TGTGCCAGCGGTGATCAGGGGGCGGGCTCC. This translates into CASGDQGAGS. The whole CDR3 sequence is CASGDQGAGSDYTF.

This clone was observed a few times. Genes and germline are mouse. The read gets to within 4 residues of the CDR3 end, and the germline J gene fills in the rest. The chain carries TRBV1 and TRBJ2-7; 7 bases are a match to TRBD1. The length of the CDR3 is 14 residues. The V gene end was trimmed by 2 bases and the J gene end by 0 bases; junction bases not matched to a gene: 1. Germline CDR1 and CDR2: NSQYPW and LRSPGD (reference sequence). CDR3 residues: CTCSAQGDSYEQYF. CDR3 DNA, as far as it was read: TGCACCTGCAGTGCACAGGGGGACTCCTAT.

In its sample, this clone was seen many times. Gene names are the mouse ones. The read stops 4 residues short of the end of the CDR3; the missing end is completed from the germline J gene. Distinct nucleotide sequences in the sample also encode this CDR3. This chain joins TRBV1 and TRBJ2-3, with D perhaps matching TRBD1 (6 bases). Germline CDR1 reads NSQYPW; CDR2 reads LRSPGD (reference sequence). Trimming removed 3 bases at V and 3 bases at J, with 7 bases between. The CDR3 consists of 13 residues. The CDR3 reads CTCSAGTAETLYF. CDR3 DNA (partial): TGCACCTGCAGTGCCGGGACAGCAGAA.

This clone appeared a few times. All gene names here are mouse names. The sequence runs out 4 residues before the end of the CDR3; the remainder is reconstructed from the germline J gene. The chain carries TRBV13-3 and TRBJ2-1; D gene ambiguous. V was pared by 2 bases and J by 4 bases, with 7 bases between. This CDR3 comprises 13 residues. Germline CDR1 is NNHDY and CDR2 is SYVADS. The chain's CDR3 is CASSDARYAEQFF. The sequenced CDR3 bases are TGTGCCAGCAGTGACGCCAGGTATGCT.

In its sample, this clone was seen a few times. Mouse gene names apply. From the germline J gene comes the end of the CDR3, since the read stops 4 residues before it. This sequence joins TRBV5 and TRBJ2-2; 12 bases line up with TRBD2. The V segment lost 1 base and the J segment 6 bases; nucleotides outside the gene matches: 3. In germline, CDR1 is LGHNA, CDR2 YNLKQL (reference sequence). The CDR3 is 16 amino acids. CDR3 region: CASSQGTGGGAGQLYF. The DNA read from the CDR3 is TGTGCCAGCAGCCAAGGGACTGGGGGGGGAGCCGGG.

With respect to this clone: Gene and germline names: mouse. The read halts 4 residues ahead of the CDR3 end, with the missing end drawn from the germline J gene. The chain joins TRBV1 to TRBJ2-7; D unresolved. The CDR3 totals 15 residues. Germline CDR1 and CDR2: NSQYPW and LRSPGD (reference sequence). Between the trimmed V and J ends, which lost 4 bases and 1 base, there was a span of 14 bases. Partial CDR3 DNA: TGCACCTGCAGTGTCCCCTCCTCTTTTTCCTAT. As protein: CTCSVPSSFSY. The full CDR3 reads CTCSVPSSFSYEQYF.